The TCR beta chain described here comes from a study of PD-1 blockade in mismatch repair-deficient tumors. Study-level information: All were previously treated, progressing patients with around eleven mismatch repair-deficient cancer types.

About this clone itself: Antigen specificity is unknown.

Method: immunoSEQ multiplex PCR; TCRdb's copy keeps in-frame clones and lacks some. Of tens of thousands of clones in the sample, approximately 84% are singletons; the top ten hold roughly 2.6%. Study findings and constraints: Rapid post-treatment expansion, then contraction, generally preceding radiologic response, marked tumor-resident clones.

Germline CDR1 and CDR2: SQVTM and ANQGSEA. The CDR3 is 16 residues long. Trimming took 7 bases from V and 4 from J, leaving 25 bases between them. The V call is TRBV29-1, the J call TRBJ2-5; D possibly uses TRBD1 or TRBD2 (5 bases each). This TCR came from an adult with mismatch repair-deficient cancer. Sequencing used peripheral blood, obtained 12 weeks after starting pembrolizumab. The CDR3 reads CSARGSPQGPPETQYF. CDR3 nucleotides: TGCAGCGCTCGTGGTTCGCCGCAGGGACCCCCAGAGACCCAGTACTTC.